The source of this T cell receptor (beta chain) is a study of T cell responses to AZD1222 COVID-19 vaccine. CDR1 is DFQATT and CDR2 is SNEGSKA in the germline V gene (reference sequence). Trimming stripped 3 bases from V and 6 bases from J, with 8 bases between. The CDR3 has 12 amino acids. Measured with immunoSEQ multiplex PCR; TCRdb has only the in-frame clones, and not every one. The sample includes approximately 160,000 clones, roughly 94% seen only once; the top ten take less than 1.3%. The source was peripheral blood, collected 28 days after the second AZD1222 dose. This clonotype originated in an adult who received the AZD1222 COVID-19 vaccine. J is TRBJ2-2 and V is TRBV20-1; D remains unclear. Here the CDR3 DNA reads TGCAGTGCTAGTTGGGTAGCCGGGGAGCTGTTTTTT. Amino acids: CSASWVAGELFF.